This paragraph reports one TCR beta chain. What it binds is unknown. The data were taken from a study of cytomegalovirus exposure and HLA in healthy donors. Overall study findings and caveats: Of the V segments, some could not be distinguished, including TRBV6-2 and TRBV6-3, and were excluded. The authors judged a highly shared variant cluster likely a sequencing artifact.

Germline CDR1 SNHLY, CDR2 FYNNEI. V was clipped by 8 bases and J by 6 bases; unmatched bases: 3. The CDR3 totals 12 residues. PCR was performed using 60 Vbeta and 13 Jbeta primers. Per the authors' pipeline: The authors later counted 70 million to 85 million unique TCR beta chains, approximately 10 million of them shared. The method was immunoSEQ multiplex PCR; TCRdb's version includes in-frame clones alone and lacks a portion of them. V, J and clone size are taken as reported in that table, and D and trimming were inferred from the DNA itself. There are 150,000 to 200,000 clones in the sample; around nine tenths occur only once, and under 2% lies in the top ten.

The gene calls are TRBV2 and TRBJ2-7; 11 positions match TRBD2. The sample was PBMCs. The source of this sequence is a woman aged 18-29 years in good health and CMV-seronegative. For the CDR3, the DNA is TGTGCCAGCGGGACTAGCGGCCTCGAGCAGTACTTC. Translated, it gives CASGTSGLEQYF.